A selection of T cell receptor beta chains follows, all from one sample in a study of control samples from healthy donors and cancer patients. The table came from immunoSEQ multiplex PCR; TCRdb's copy has only in-frame clones and leaves some out. Among about 110,000 clones listed, approximately 90% were seen once. Sequences were obtained from blood. The source of these receptors is a human donor in good health. The donor label of this sample is uncertain. Each CDR3 is given with its conserved first and last residue. D genes are given only for firm matches. Rows may omit the clone size; those that give it use once, few, many or a size class.

cdr3_nt cdr3_aa j_call clone_size v_call d_call
TGTGCCAGCAGAACTACAGGTACCGGGGAGCTGTTTTTT CASRTTGTGELFF TRBJ2-2 . TRBV27 .
TGCGCCAGCAGCGTGACAGGGGAGTTGGATGGCTACACCTTC CASSVTGELDGYTF TRBJ1-2 . TRBV5-1 TRBD1
TGTGCCAGCAGCTTCTCCTCGGGACAGGGGCGGAATGAGCAGTTCTTC CASSFSSGQGRNEQFF TRBJ2-1 . TRBV7-2 TRBD1
TGTGCCAGCAGCTTGTCGGGCCTTTCACCCCTCCACTTT CASSLSGLSPLHF TRBJ1-6 once TRBV13 .
TGTGCCAGCAGCCTAACAGGGTTCTATGGCTACACCTTC CASSLTGFYGYTF TRBJ1-2 few TRBV14 .
TGTGCTACCACGGCGGGACAGAGCACAGATACGCAGTATTTT CATTAGQSTDTQYF TRBJ2-3 . TRBV12-5 .
TGTGCCACCAGTGATTCCACCCTAGGAGGAGGGGGTAGTACTGGGGCCAACGTCCTGACTTTC CATSDSTLGGGGSTGANVLTF TRBJ2-6 . TRBV24-1 .
TGTGCCAGCAGTTCGATAGGACAGGGGGGGAACACTGAAGCTTTCTTT CASSSIGQGGNTEAFF TRBJ1-1 . TRBV27 TRBD1
TGTGCCAGCAGCTTAGCCCGAGAGAACTATGGCTACACCTTC CASSLARENYGYTF TRBJ1-2 . TRBV7-2 .
TGTGCCAGCAGCTTAAGGGCAGGCGACTATGGCTACACCTTC CASSLRAGDYGYTF TRBJ1-2 once TRBV7-9 .
TGTGCCAGCAGCCAAGCGAGAGGGGGAGCTTATGAAAAACTGTTTTTT CASSQARGGAYEKLFF TRBJ1-4 . TRBV3-1/TRBV3-2 .
TGCAGCGGACAGGGGCGGAACAATGAGCAGTTCTTC CSGQGRNNEQFF TRBJ2-1 . TRBV29-1 TRBD1
TGCGCCAGCAGCCAAGAACCCGGGACAGTATACGAGCAGTACTTC CASSQEPGTVYEQYF TRBJ2-7 . TRBV4-1 TRBD1
TGTGCCAGCAGCGCGGGGGGGCTCAACACAGATACGCAGTATTTT CASSAGGLNTDTQYF TRBJ2-3 . TRBV9 TRBD2
TGTGCCAGCAGCGTGGAAGGACAGGGTAACTATGGCTACACCTTC CASSVEGQGNYGYTF TRBJ1-2 . TRBV9 TRBD1
TGTGCCAGAAGCCCACAGGGGGCGCAGACCTACGAGCAGTACTTC CARSPQGAQTYEQYF TRBJ2-7 . TRBV5-3 TRBD1
TGCGCCAGCAGCTTGGTGGCGGACCAGTCACCCCTCCACTTT CASSLVADQSPLHF TRBJ1-6 . TRBV5-1 .
TGCGCCAGCAGCCAAGACCCGGGACACCAATATCAGCCCCAGCATTTT CASSQDPGHQYQPQHF TRBJ1-5 few TRBV4-1 .
TGTGCCAGCAGACCCCTGGACAGCCTGCAAGAGACCCAGTACTTC CASRPLDSLQETQYF TRBJ2-5 . TRBV6-5 .
TGTGCCAGCACACGGGTGGCCGGGACTGAAGCTTTCTTT CASTRVAGTEAFF TRBJ1-1 . TRBV9 .
TGTGCCAGCAGTTACCGGACCGGGGGCGCGGGGGGCTACACCTTC CASSYRTGGAGGYTF TRBJ1-2 . TRBV6-2/TRBV6-3 .
TGTGCCAGCAGCGCCCAACCGGGACGTAATTACGAGCAGTACTTC CASSAQPGRNYEQYF TRBJ2-7 . TRBV9 .
TGTGCCAGCAGCTTAGGTTATCCAGGGAATCAGCCCCAGCATTTT CASSLGYPGNQPQHF TRBJ1-5 . TRBV7-8 .
TGTGCCATCAGTGATCCGGACCGCGCCCCCCAGCATTTT CAISDPDRAPQHF TRBJ1-5 once TRBV10-3 .
TGTGCCAGCAGCTCGACCGGGACAGGGGAATTCACCTTC CASSSTGTGEFTF TRBJ1-2 . TRBV7-3 TRBD1
TGTGCCAGCAGTTACAATGCAGGAGCCTACGAGCAGTACTTC CASSYNAGAYEQYF TRBJ2-7 . TRBV6-5 .
TGTGCCAGCAGCGCCCTGGTCGGGGGTGTAGGGACTAATGAAAAACTGTTTTTT CASSALVGGVGTNEKLFF TRBJ1-4 . TRBV7-9 .
TGTGCCAGCAGCTTAGTAGGTGGCCCCAATTCACCCCTCCACTTT CASSLVGGPNSPLHF TRBJ1-6 . TRBV7-2 .
TGTGCCAGCAGCAAAGCGGTCGGGAGACCAGAATTT CASSKAVGRPEF TRBJ1-6 . TRBV21-1 .
TGTGCCAGCAGAGAAGGGACCGGACGGGACAATGAGCAGTTCTTC CASREGTGRDNEQFF TRBJ2-1 . TRBV2 .
TGTGCCAGCTCACGGCAGGGGGCCGATGGCTACACCTTC CASSRQGADGYTF TRBJ1-2 . TRBV18 TRBD1
TGTGCCAGCAGTCCGGGGGGGGACCAAAACATTCAGTACTTC CASSPGGDQNIQYF TRBJ2-4 . TRBV6-4 TRBD2
TGTGCCAGCAGTCCACCCAGGTTGATGAACACTGAAGCTTTCTTT CASSPPRLMNTEAFF TRBJ1-1 . TRBV28 .
TGTGCCAGCAGCCACGGAAACAATGAGCAGTTCTTC CASSHGNNEQFF TRBJ2-1 . TRBV3-1/TRBV3-2 .
TGTGCCAGCAGCGCACGGGTTGAGGGGCCCGGTGTCGATGAGCAGTTCTTC CASSARVEGPGVDEQFF TRBJ2-1 . TRBV5-5 .
TGTGCCAGCAGCTCGCTAGCGGGGGGCACAGATACGCAGTATTTT CASSSLAGGTDTQYF TRBJ2-3 few TRBV7-2 TRBD2
TGCAGTGCTAGAGATGGGGACGAGCAGTACTTC CSARDGDEQYF TRBJ2-7 few TRBV20-1 .
TGTGCCAGCAGTTTTAGGGTGACCCCTAACTATGGCTACACCTTC CASSFRVTPNYGYTF TRBJ1-2 . TRBV28 .
TGTGCCAGCAGTTCCCAAAGACAGGGGGCAATATATCAGCCCCAGCATTTT CASSSQRQGAIYQPQHF TRBJ1-5 . TRBV6-2/TRBV6-3 TRBD1
TGCAGCGCTACAGCCTACTATGGCTACACCTTC CSATAYYGYTF TRBJ1-2 . TRBV29-1 .
TGTGCCAGCAGCCAGACGGTCACTAGCTCACCCCTCCACTTT CASSQTVTSSPLHF TRBJ1-6 . TRBV14 .
TGTGCCAGCAGCGTTTCCGCGGGGAACACCGGGGAGCTGTTTTTT CASSVSAGNTGELFF TRBJ2-2 once TRBV9 .
TGTGCCAGCAGTGTCAACAGGGACATGAACACTGAAGCTTTCTTT CASSVNRDMNTEAFF TRBJ1-1 . TRBV25-1 .
TGTGCCAGCAGCACGCGACAGGGGGACGAGCAGTACTTC CASSTRQGDEQYF TRBJ2-7 . TRBV7-8 TRBD1
TGCGCCAGTATAGCCGGGACAGCAACCTACGAGCAGTACTTC CASIAGTATYEQYF TRBJ2-7 . TRBV10-2 TRBD1
TGTGCCAGCAGTTACTACGTTCGCGACAATGAGCAGTTCTTC CASSYYVRDNEQFF TRBJ2-1 . TRBV6-5 .
TGTGCCAGCAGCCGGGTTCAAAACACCGGGGAGCTGTTTTTT CASSRVQNTGELFF TRBJ2-2 . TRBV2 .
TGTGCCAGCAGCCAAGCCGGGCTCTTAGGGGTTGAGCAGTTCTTC CASSQAGLLGVEQFF TRBJ2-1 . TRBV3-1/TRBV3-2 .
TGCGCCAGCAGCTTATCCGGGACGCAGGAAAAACTGTTTTTT CASSLSGTQEKLFF TRBJ1-4 . TRBV5-1 .
TGTGCCACCACTACCGGACAGAGTAGCCAAGAGACCCAGTACTTC CATTTGQSSQETQYF TRBJ2-5 . TRBV24-1 .
TGTGCCAGCTCACCACAGGGAGATGGCACTGAAGCTTTCTTT CASSPQGDGTEAFF TRBJ1-1 . TRBV18 .
TGTGCCTGGAGTTCTCTCTCGTGGGGGGATACGCAGTATTTT CAWSSLSWGDTQYF TRBJ2-3 . TRBV30 .
TGTGCCAGCAGCGTGGACAGCGGCGGCCGTACACCCCTCCACTTT CASSVDSGGRTPLHF TRBJ1-6 . TRBV3-1/TRBV3-2 .